This T cell receptor (beta chain) was retrieved from a study of blood T cell repertoires in COVID-19. The wider study: Material from acute and convalescent COVID-19 was sourced from the United States, Italy and Spain. T cells, B-cell-depleted T cells, or PBMCs supplied cDNA or gDNA.

During active infection, Seattle patients enrolled and were then monitored through disease. In the authors' methods: Estimated nucleated cell counts came from reference gene primer amplification. The repertoire was sequenced with immunoSEQ multiplex PCR; TCRdb's copy has only in-frame clones and lacks some. V, J and clone size reflect that table, while D and trimming were determined from the DNA. This table holds about 350,000 clones, 87% found once. The sample was peripheral blood. This clonotype was obtained from a man aged 25 to 40 with COVID-19, enrolled during active disease.

CDR3 sequence reads: CASSLRDSGNRDTQYF. Here the CDR3 DNA reads TGTGCCAGCAGCTTGCGTGATAGTGGTAATCGGGATACGCAGTATTTT. V and J are TRBV5-4 and TRBJ2-3, with D hard to call. V shed 1 base and J shed 6 bases, with 18 bases lying between them. The germline V gene encodes CDR1 SGHNT and CDR2 YYREEE (reference sequence). The CDR3 consists of 16 residues.